These T cell receptor beta chains were read from a single sample in a study of T cell changes during pregnancy in multiple sclerosis. Assay used: immunoSEQ multiplex PCR; TCRdb lists only in-frame clones, some missing. Of 55,000 to 85,000 clones listed, 92% are singletons. Sequencing was performed on peripheral blood, taken in the second trimester of pregnancy. The receptors originated from a female donor with multiple sclerosis, enrolled in a pregnancy study. CDR3s include the opening cysteine and the closing phenylalanine or tryptophan. The D gene is left open where the match is weak. Not every row has a clone size; where given, it reads once, few, many or a size class.

20 TRBJ2-7 TRBV5-5 TRBD2 . CASSLDSPYRTSGIPYEQYF TGTGCCAGCAGCTTGGATTCCCCCTACAGGACTAGCGGGATTCCCTACGAGCAGTACTTC
11 TRBJ1-4 TRBV19 TRBD1 . CATRDREKLFF TGTGCCACTCGGGACAGGGAAAAACTGTTTTTT
13 TRBJ1-5 TRBV15 . . CATSRELRQPQHF TGTGCCACCAGCAGGGAGCTGAGGCAGCCCCAGCATTTT
16 TRBJ2-1 TRBV27 . . CASSHGVPIMTGEQFF TGTGCCAGCTCACACGGAGTCCCGATTATGACTGGTGAGCAGTTCTTC
13 TRBJ2-7 TRBV2 . many CASSEVGLPEQYF TGTGCCAGCAGTGAAGTGGGCCTCCCCGAGCAGTACTTC
17 TRBJ2-1 TRBV4-1 TRBD2 . CASSQEAGASSYNEQFF TGCGCCAGCAGCCAAGAAGCGGGGGCAAGCTCCTACAATGAGCAGTTCTTC
13 TRBJ2-1 TRBV29-1 TRBD1 . CSGVDRGWNEQFF TGCAGCGGGGTGGACAGGGGATGGAATGAGCAGTTCTTC
13 TRBJ2-3 TRBV6-1 TRBD2 . CASRRGVPDTQYF TGTGCCAGCCGGCGGGGGGTCCCAGATACGCAGTATTTT
16 TRBJ2-3 TRBV6-5 TRBD2 . CASSYSGLAGVDTQYF TGTGCCAGCAGTTATTCCGGGCTAGCGGGAGTAGATACGCAGTATTTT
15 TRBJ2-3 TRBV27 . . CASRRGGGGTDTQYF TGTGCCAGCAGAAGAGGGGGCGGGGGCACAGATACGCAGTATTTT
13 TRBJ1-2 TRBV2 TRBD1 . CARPQGTGYGYTF TGTGCCAGACCACAAGGGACAGGCTATGGCTACACCTTC
14 TRBJ1-3 TRBV28 . . CASSATVSGNTIYF TGTGCCAGCAGTGCTACGGTCTCTGGAAACACCATATATTTT